The 5 T cell receptor beta chains in this list originate from one sample, sequenced in a study of glioma-infiltrating T cells. The iRepertoire nested amplicon-rescue multiplex PCR amplified TCR alpha and beta CDR3s from RNA. A single record per CDR3 protein comes from TCRdb applying MiXCR to the multiplex PCR reads. The sample lists over 70,000 distinct CDR3 sequences, 20% to 25% occurring once. Sequencing was done on a sample of glioma tissue, nonneoplastic brain tissue, or PBMCs (not recorded which). These receptors came from a human donor with low-grade glioma or glioblastoma, undergoing nonglioma brain surgery, or in good health (not recorded which).

Ten or more counts support this clonotype. The genes are TRBV28 and TRBJ2-3; 11 nucleotides line up with TRBD2. Germline V gene lookup returns CDR1 MDHEN and CDR2 SYDVKM. This CDR3 is 16 amino acids long. Germline trimming cut 6 bases from V and 0 bases from J; bases unmatched to any gene: 5. The CDR3 coding sequence is TGTGCCAGCAGGACCGGACTAGCGGGTAGCACAGATACGCAGTATTTT. As protein: CASRTGLAGSTDTQYF.

This clonotype was seen repeatedly, ten times or more. The chain uses TRBV2 and TRBJ1-6, with D possibly being TRBD1 (5 bases). This CDR3 spans 14 amino acids. V was pared by 2 bases and J by 9 bases, with 11 bases between. Germline V gives CDR1 SNHLY, CDR2 FYNNEI. The CDR3 here is CASSERQGRSPLHF. The DNA of the CDR3 is TGTGCCAGCAGTGAACGTCAGGGTCGTTCACCCCTCCACTTT.

This clonotype was recorded many times. V gene TRBV2 combines with J gene TRBJ1-6; 7 bases align to TRBD1. This CDR3 is built from 14 residues. The trim removed 7 bases at V and 6 bases at J, leaving 6 bases unmatched. The germline gives CDR1 SNHLY, CDR2 FYNNEI. CDR3 bases: TGTGCCAGCAAGTTTCGGGACAGTAATTCACCCCTCCACTTT. Residues: CASKFRDSNSPLHF.

This clonotype was seen many times. The rearrangement uses TRBV27 and TRBJ2-1; unclear D gene. V lost 6 bases, J lost 3 bases, and 12 bases lay in between. Germline CDR1 and CDR2: MNHEY and SMNVEV (reference sequence). This CDR3 has 14 residues. The CDR3 is CASSPSAFYNEQFF. CDR3 in DNA: TGTGCCAGCAGCCCCTCCGCTTTCTACAATGAGCAGTTCTTC.

At least ten counts were recorded for this clonotype. The chain has TRBV29-1 and TRBJ2-5; D gene unclear. CDR1 SQVTM and CDR2 ANQGSEA come from the germline V gene. The CDR3 runs to 11 residues. V shed 6 bases and J shed 2 bases, with 7 bases lying between them. The DNA for the CDR3 is TGCAGCGTCTCGGAGCAAGAGACCCAGTACTTC. This translates into CSVSEQETQYF.